This is a list of T cell receptor beta chains from one sample in a study of siplizumab effects on memory and regulatory T cells. Sequencing used immunoSEQ multiplex PCR; TCRdb keeps in-frame clones, though not all of them. The sample lists fewer than 110,000 clones; 80% to 95% were seen once. Sequencing was performed on non-Treg CD4+ T cells sorted from blood. Receptor source: a human donor in good health. Both conserved end residues are part of each CDR3. The order of the fields is clone size, J gene, CDR3 length, V gene, D gene, CDR3 DNA, CDR3 protein. A D gene is named only where the DNA matches it firmly. Size values are once, few and many counts, or a class for expanded clones, and some rows have none.

>.|TRBJ1-1|16|TRBV15|TRBD1
TGTGCCACCAGCAGATGGGGGGACAGTGCGAACACTGAAGCTTTCTTT
CATSRWGDSANTEAFF
>.|TRBJ1-2|14|TRBV4-1|.
TGCGCCAGCAGCCAAACGAACACGGACTATGGCTACACCTTC
CASSQTNTDYGYTF
>.|TRBJ2-2|15|TRBV11-3|TRBD1
TGTGCCAGCAGCCCCCGGACAGGATTCACCGGGGAGCTGTTTTTT
CASSPRTGFTGELFF
>.|TRBJ2-3|14|TRBV29-1|TRBD2
TGCAGCGCGTCACTAGCGGGAGTTGCAGATACGCAGTATTTT
CSASLAGVADTQYF
>once|TRBJ2-3|14|TRBV29-1|TRBD1
TGCAGCGTTCGGGACAGCCAGATCACAGATACGCAGTATTTT
CSVRDSQITDTQYF
>.|TRBJ2-3|16|TRBV5-1|.
TGCGCCAGCAGCCCGGGACTCCTGACTAGCACAGATACGCAGTATTTT
CASSPGLLTSTDTQYF
>.|TRBJ2-3|16|TRBV27|.
TGTGCCAGCAGTTTAACCACATCTGGAAACACAGATACGCAGTATTTT
CASSLTTSGNTDTQYF
>.|TRBJ2-1|15|TRBV5-1|.
TGCGCCAGCAGCCCTGGAGGGGGGGACTACAATGAGCAGTTCTTC
CASSPGGGDYNEQFF
>.|TRBJ2-3|12|TRBV7-2|.
TGTGCCAGCAGCTTAGGGGAAGATACGCAGTATTTT
CASSLGEDTQYF
>.|TRBJ2-7|15|TRBV23-1|.
TGCGCCAGCAGTCGACCCGGGACGGGCTCCTACGAGCAGTACTTC
CASSRPGTGSYEQYF
>.|TRBJ2-3|15|TRBV7-2|.
TGTGCCAGCAGCCCGGACTTCACTAGCACAGATACGCAGTATTTT
CASSPDFTSTDTQYF
>.|TRBJ2-7|14|TRBV7-2|.
TGTGCCAGCACCGAGGGGGGGGCGCGGTACGAGCAGTACTTC
CASTEGGARYEQYF
>.|TRBJ2-7|15|TRBV5-5|TRBD1
TGTGCCAGCAGCTCAATCAGGGGGCGCGGGTACGAGCAGTACTTC
CASSSIRGRGYEQYF
>.|TRBJ1-2|14|TRBV5-4|.
TGTGCCAGCAGTGGGGTGCGGGGGGACTATGGCTACACCTTC
CASSGVRGDYGYTF
>.|TRBJ1-2|15|TRBV9|TRBD1
TGTGCCAGCAGCGTACGACTTAGGGGGCAAAATGGCTACACCTTC
CASSVRLRGQNGYTF
>few|TRBJ1-2|11|TRBV6-6|.
TGTGCCAGCAGTCCGACAGTTGGCTACACCTTC
CASSPTVGYTF
>.|TRBJ1-2|14|TRBV28|.
TGTGCCAGCAGCCTCCAGGGTAGAAACTATGGCTACACCTTC
CASSLQGRNYGYTF
>.|TRBJ1-4|13|TRBV4-2|.
TGTGCCAGCAGCCAACTTCACAGTGAAAAACTGTTTTTT
CASSQLHSEKLFF
>.|TRBJ2-7|15|TRBV11-3|TRBD2
TGTGCCAGCAGTCCGACTAGCGGGGGCTCCTACGAGCAGTACTTC
CASSPTSGGSYEQYF
>.|TRBJ2-2|16|TRBV5-1|TRBD1
TGCGCCAGCAGCTTGTCCACAGGGGGAACAGGCGGGGAGCTGTTTTTT
CASSLSTGGTGGELFF
>.|TRBJ2-7|13|TRBV4-2|TRBD2
TGTGCCAGCAGCCAAGATCTAGCGGGTAAGCAGTACTTC
CASSQDLAGKQYF
>.|TRBJ1-5|14|TRBV7-8|.
TGTGCCAGCAGCCACCCGGGAACTAATCAGCCCCAGCATTTT
CASSHPGTNQPQHF
>.|TRBJ2-1|15|TRBV4-3|TRBD2
TGCGCCAGCAGCCAAGAGCCTAGCGGGAGCCTTCGGCAGTTCTTC
CASSQEPSGSLRQFF
>.|TRBJ2-3|12|TRBV13|TRBD1
TGTGCCAGCAGCTCGGACAGGGATACGCAGTATTTT
CASSSDRDTQYF
>.|TRBJ2-7|12|TRBV23-1|.
TGCGCCAGCTCTGACGGTGCCTACGAGCAGTACTTC
CASSDGAYEQYF
>.|TRBJ2-1|12|TRBV5-1|.
TGCGCCAGCAGCATCGGACTAACTGAGCAGTTCTTC
CASSIGLTEQFF
>.|TRBJ2-7|16|TRBV4-1|.
TGCGCCAGCAGCCAGGAGGCTACCAGGGGTTTCGACGAGCAGTACTTC
CASSQEATRGFDEQYF
>.|TRBJ2-2|13|TRBV5-4|TRBD1
TGTGCCAGCAGACTACAGGGGAACGGGGAGCTGTTTTTT
CASRLQGNGELFF
>.|TRBJ2-3|13|TRBV2|.
TGTGCCAGCAGTCGGGACATCGGAAATACGCAGTATTTT
CASSRDIGNTQYF
>once|TRBJ2-1|15|TRBV11-3|TRBD2
TGTGCCAGCAACTCGAGGGAGGGCACTGGTGAGGAGCAGTTCTTC
CASNSREGTGEEQFF
>.|TRBJ2-3|15|TRBV30|TRBD2
TGTGCCTGGGGGACTAGCGGGAGGGTCACAGATACGCAGTATTTT
CAWGTSGRVTDTQYF
>.|TRBJ2-3|11|TRBV27|.
TGTGCCAGCAGAAGGGGGGATACGCAGTATTTT
CASRRGDTQYF
>.|TRBJ2-1|18|TRBV7-9|TRBD2
TGTGCCAGCAGCTTAGGGGGACTAGCGGGAGGGCCGGTAGTCGTTAAGTTCTTC
CASSLGGLAGGPVVVKFF
>.|TRBJ2-7|13|TRBV14|.
TGTGCCAGCAGCCAAGATCTAAGCCTCCCCCAGTACTTC
CASSQDLSLPQYF
>.|TRBJ2-7|14|TRBV18|TRBD1
TGTGCCAGCTCACCGACAGGGGTTACATACGAGCAGTACTTC
CASSPTGVTYEQYF
>.|TRBJ1-1|14|TRBV9|.
TGTGCCAGCAGCGTGGGACCTGGGGCGTCTGAAGCTTTCTTT
CASSVGPGASEAFF
>.|TRBJ1-1|14|TRBV28|TRBD1
TGTGCCAGCAGGTCAGGGGGCACGAACACTGAAGCTTTCTTT
CASRSGGTNTEAFF
>.|TRBJ2-2|15|TRBV2|.
TGTGCCAGCAGTGAATCTGGCAGAAACACCGGGGAGCTGTTTTTT
CASSESGRNTGELFF
>.|TRBJ1-1|15|TRBV11-2|.
TGTGCCAGCAGCTTATCAGGGGCGATGAACACTGAAGCTTTCTTT
CASSLSGAMNTEAFF
>.|TRBJ2-3|16|TRBV4-3|.
TGCGCCAGCAGCCAAGTGTTGGGATGGGGCACAGATACGCAGTATTTT
CASSQVLGWGTDTQYF
>.|TRBJ1-5|13|TRBV6-5|.
TGTGCCAGCAGTTACTCGAACGGAATGTCCCAGCATTTT
CASSYSNGMSQHF
>once|TRBJ2-1|15|TRBV5-4|TRBD2
TGTGCCAGCAGCTTGACTAGCGGGGGGAACAATGAGCAGTTCTTC
CASSLTSGGNNEQFF